These T cell receptor beta chains were read from a single sample in a study of T-cell memory formation after mild COVID-19. Each CDR3 protein gets one entry after TCRdb re-called the 5' RACE reads with MiXCR. Among 140,000 or so distinct CDR3 sequences, roughly 6.2% were seen once, and the ten largest hold about 1.9%. The sample comprised PBMCs or a T cell subset sorted from them (not recorded which). These receptors originate from an adult woman who had mild COVID-19 (a few samples of this study predate the infection). Cell type and time point are not known. Each CDR3 is given with its conserved first and last residue. D genes are given only for firm matches. Expanded clones are given a class, and other clones once, few, many or no size at all.

TRBJ2-5,NA,TRBD2,TRBV7-7,16,CASSSGTSGSQETQYF,TGTGCTAGCAGCTCGGGGACTAGCGGGAGCCAAGAGACCCAGTACTTC
TRBJ1-5,NA,NA,TRBV11-2,15,CASSSYGQSNQPQHF,TGTGCCAGCAGCTCCTACGGACAGTCCAATCAGCCCCAGCATTTT
TRBJ1-1,NA,NA,TRBV4-3,16,CASSQDPQAKNTEAFF,TGCGCCAGCAGCCAAGACCCCCAAGCAAAGAACACTGAAGCTTTCTTT
TRBJ1-2,NA,NA,TRBV29-1,13,CSVDSRGLYGYTF,TGCAGCGTTGATAGCAGGGGATTGTATGGCTACACCTTC
TRBJ2-5,NA,NA,TRBV9,11,CASSNTGQLYF,TGTGCCAGCAGCAACACTGGACAGCTGTACTTC
TRBJ1-1,many,TRBD1,TRBV10-3,16,CAIGKLTGGHNTEAFF,TGTGCCATCGGTAAACTTACAGGGGGCCATAACACTGAAGCTTTCTTT
TRBJ2-2,many,NA,TRBV7-2,15,CASSLRGRNTGELFF,TGTGCCAGCAGCTTACGGGGCAGGAACACCGGGGAGCTGTTTTTT
TRBJ2-7,few,NA,TRBV6-6,14,CASTQGFRSHEQYF,TGTGCCAGCACCCAGGGGTTTCGGAGCCACGAGCAGTACTTC
TRBJ2-3,many,NA,TRBV24-1,15,CATSDPAGATDTQYF,TGTGCCACCAGTGACCCCGCGGGGGCCACAGATACGCAGTATTTT
TRBJ1-6,NA,TRBD1,TRBV7-9,14,CASSSGQNNSPLHF,TGTGCCAGCAGCTCGGGACAGAATAATTCACCCCTCCACTTT
TRBJ1-6,few,TRBD1,TRBV20-1,16,CSARATGVGRNSPLHF,TGCAGTGCTAGAGCTACAGGGGTGGGGCGAAATTCACCCCTCCACTTT
TRBJ2-7,many,TRBD2,TRBV7-2,15,CASSSSGRLGLEQYF,TGTGCCAGCAGCTCCAGCGGGAGATTGGGTCTCGAGCAGTACTTC
TRBJ1-2,many,NA,TRBV5-1,12,CASSPGLRGYTF,TGCGCCAGCTCCCCGGGACTTCGAGGCTACACCTTC
TRBJ2-6,many,NA,TRBV5-1,14,CASSAASGANVLTF,TGCGCCAGCAGCGCAGCCTCTGGGGCCAACGTCCTGACTTTC
TRBJ1-2,NA,NA,TRBV2,13,CASSERRLEGYTF,TGTGCCAGCAGTGAAAGGCGTCTTGAGGGCTACACCTTC
TRBJ1-5,few,NA,TRBV5-6,15,CASSSRFSSNQPQHF,TGTGCCAGCAGCTCGCGATTTAGTAGCAATCAGCCCCAGCATTTT
TRBJ2-5,many,NA,TRBV5-1,13,CASSLELTETQYF,TGCGCCAGCAGCTTGGAACTGACAGAGACCCAGTACTTC
TRBJ1-1,many,NA,TRBV5-1,13,CASSFGGFTEAFF,TGCGCCAGCAGCTTTGGAGGGTTCACTGAAGCTTTCTTT
TRBJ2-1,many,TRBD2,TRBV5-5,19,CASSLSGLAGGGARNEQFF,TGTGCCAGCAGCTTGTCGGGCTTGGCGGGCGGGGGGGCAAGGAATGAGCAGTTCTTC
TRBJ1-1,few,NA,TRBV10-3,13,CATGGGHTTEAFF,TGTGCCACCGGTGGGGGACACACCACTGAAGCTTTCTTT
TRBJ2-1,NA,TRBD1,TRBV6-2/TRBV6-3,14,CASSGQGGHNEQFF,TGTGCCAGCAGTGGACAGGGGGGACACAATGAGCAGTTCTTC
TRBJ2-7,few,TRBD2,TRBV25-1,12,CASKSGGYEQYF,TGTGCCAGCAAATCGGGGGGTTACGAGCAGTACTTC
TRBJ1-2,NA,NA,TRBV25-1,11,CASSDLTGYTF,TGTGCCAGCAGTGACTTAACTGGCTACACCTTC
TRBJ1-1,many,NA,TRBV5-1,14,CASTSRGGGTEAFF,TGCGCCAGCACCTCTAGGGGAGGTGGCACTGAAGCTTTCTTT
TRBJ2-5,few,TRBD1,TRBV25-1,17,CASSVGFRDRGQETQYF,TGTGCCAGCAGTGTAGGATTCCGGGACAGGGGCCAAGAGACCCAGTACTTC
TRBJ2-2,NA,NA,TRBV29-1,13,CSVGGFGPGELFF,TGCAGCGTTGGGGGATTCGGCCCCGGGGAGCTGTTTTTT
TRBJ2-3,NA,NA,TRBV10-3,14,CAIREKPSTDTQYF,TGTGCCATCAGGGAGAAACCCAGCACAGATACGCAGTATTTT
TRBJ2-1,many,TRBD2,TRBV20-1,15,CSAPSSGGADNEQFF,TGCAGTGCTCCTTCTAGCGGGGGGGCGGACAATGAGCAGTTCTTC
TRBJ1-6,many,NA,TRBV4-1,17,CASSLGRTVRGSSPLHF,TGCGCCAGCAGCCTCGGTCGGACAGTCCGTGGAAGTTCACCCCTCCACTTT
TRBJ2-3,few,TRBD2,TRBV5-4,17,CASSSAGLAGNTNTLYF,TGTGCCAGCAGCTCGGCGGGACTAGCGGGGAACACTAATACGTTGTATTTT
TRBJ2-2,many,NA,TRBV5-1,16,CASSLPGAGNTGELFF,TGCGCCAGCAGCTTACCGGGCGCGGGGAACACCGGGGAGCTGTTTTTT
TRBJ2-5,many,NA,TRBV12-3/TRBV12-4,13,CASRRRLQETQYF,TGTGCCAGCAGGCGACGGCTACAAGAGACCCAGTACTTC
TRBJ2-1,many,TRBD2,TRBV6-1,18,CASSESGFAGGQDNEQFF,TGTGCCAGCAGTGAATCTGGGTTCGCGGGGGGGCAGGACAATGAGCAGTTCTTC